This TCR beta chain was documented in a study of molecular identifiers for immune sequencing clone quantification. Broader study findings: In naive cells, under 1% of molecules belonged to clones above 20 RNA copies, against over 99% in effector cells. Identical TCR molecules that share a barcode could lead to an underestimation of highly expanded clone sizes.

This clonotype was recorded many times. Its antigen is as yet unknown. Germline V gene sequence: CDR1 MGHRA, CDR2 YSYEKL. CDR3 size: 13 residues. Trimming removed 5 bases from V and 3 bases from J, with 8 bases in between. One entry per CDR3 protein, called by TCRdb with MiXCR from the PCR reads. The sample holds fewer than 45,000 distinct CDR3 sequences, about a fifth seen once. This chain connects TRBV4-1 to TRBJ1-5, with D unclear. What was sequenced was naive CD8+ T cells from blood, with Jurkat cell RNA spiked in. Subset: FACS-sorted CD8+CD4-CCR7+CD45RA+ naive T cells. This TCR came from a human donor in good health. Some libraries in this study had Jurkat cell RNA spiked in. CDR3: CASSSGPNQPQHF. Written as DNA, the CDR3 is TGCGCCAGCAGCTCCGGGCCCAATCAGCCCCAGCATTTT.